A single sample gave rise to the 32 T cell receptor beta chains below, sequenced in a study of molecular identifiers for immune sequencing clone quantification. TCRdb passed the PCR reads through MiXCR, listing each CDR3 protein once. The profile covers 8,000 to 13,000 distinct CDR3 sequences, with roughly 18% appearing a single time and approximately 1.5% taken by the ten largest. Sequenced material: naive CD8+ T cells from blood, with Jurkat cell RNA spiked in. The sample's subset: FACS-sorted CD8+CD4-CCR7+CD45RA+ naive T cells. Receptors were obtained from a human donor in good health. Some libraries in this study had Jurkat cell RNA spiked in.

This clonotype is labeled as medium-sized. The chain combines TRBV29-1 with TRBJ2-2; D might be TRBD2 (6 bases). Trimming pared 3 bases from V and 4 bases from J, leaving 9 bases between. The V gene's germline CDR1 is SQVTM and CDR2 ANQGSEA. The CDR3 is made up of 13 amino acids. The CDR3 here is CSVDAGRTGELFF. CDR3 nucleotide sequence: TGCAGCGTTGATGCGGGGCGCACCGGGGAGCTGTTTTTT.

Within the sample, this clonotype is medium-sized (0.01 to 0.1%). The chain joins TRBV7-8 to TRBJ2-1; 13 nucleotides line up with TRBD2. The V and J ends lost 4 bases and 7 bases, in that order; junction bases with no gene match: 7. The CDR3 covers 16 residues. CDR1 and CDR2 from the germline V gene are SGHVS and FQNEAQ. CDR3 in amino acids: CASSSPWTSGRNEQFF. CDR3 nucleotide sequence: TGTGCCAGCAGCTCACCCTGGACTAGCGGGAGAAATGAGCAGTTCTTC.

This clonotype showed up many times. DNA of the CDR3: TGTGCCAGCAGCTCGGGACAGTCGAACACTGAAGCTTTCTTT. It yields the protein CASSSGQSNTEAFF. The chain couples TRBV6-6 to TRBJ1-1, with 7 nucleotides matching TRBD1. The CDR3 has 14 amino acids. Germline loops: CDR1 MNHNY, CDR2 SVGAGI (reference sequence). The junction had 5 bases not matched to a gene; V was cut back by 6 bases and J by 1 base.

Concerning this clonotype itself: Since a much larger clone is just one base distant, this may be a read error. The chain combines TRBV13 with TRBJ2-5, with 7 bases matching TRBD1. Looked up from germline, CDR1 is PRHDT and CDR2 is FYEKMQ (reference sequence). The CDR3 totals 18 residues. The ends lost 8 bases at V and 1 base at J; junction bases unmatched: 19. The CDR3 sequence: CASGGSNNRGQVQETQYF. In DNA, the CDR3 is TGTGCCAGCGGCGGGTCGAATAACAGGGGCCAGGTCCAAGAGACCCAGTACTTC.

This clonotype is medium-sized in the sample. This chain connects TRBV28 to TRBJ2-7, with D tentatively TRBD2 (6 bases). This CDR3 has 13 amino acids. Germline V gene sequence: CDR1 MDHEN, CDR2 SYDVKM. V gave up 6 bases and J gave up 7 bases, with 16 bases separating them. CDR3 bases: TGTGCCAGCAGATGGGGCGGGATGGCTGAGCAGTACTTC. Translating gives CASRWGGMAEQYF.

This clonotype was counted at least ten times. The gene calls are TRBV27 and TRBJ2-2; 9 positions match TRBD2. Germline loops: CDR1 MNHEY, CDR2 SMNVEV (reference sequence). This CDR3 spans 17 amino acids. Trimming took 0 bases from V and 8 from J; bases not matched to a gene: 10. CDR3 nucleotides: TGTGCCAGCAGTTTATCGCTGTTGCTAGCGGGAACTGGGGAGCTGTTTTTT. Amino acid sequence: CASSLSLLLAGTGELFF.

In its sample, this clonotype was seen many times. The chain uses TRBV7-6 and TRBJ2-2; maybe TRBD2 (6 bases). Trimming removed 1 base from V and 4 bases from J, with 7 bases in between. The CDR3 is 14 residues long. The germline V gene has CDR1 SGHVS and CDR2 FNYEAQ. CDR3 residues: CASSLGEATGELFF. As DNA, the CDR3 is TGTGCCAGCAGCTTAGGGGAGGCCACCGGGGAGCTGTTTTTT.

In its sample, this clonotype is medium-sized. The rearrangement joins TRBV3-1 to TRBJ2-2; a possible D gene is TRBD2 (6 bases). The ends were cut back, 2 bases at V and 6 bases at J, with 22 bases in the middle. The CDR3 is 18 amino acids. CDR1 and CDR2 from the germline V gene are LGHDT and YNNKEL (reference sequence). The CDR3 is CASSQPILRDWTAGELFF. The CDR3 region has the DNA TGTGCCAGCAGCCAACCAATTCTCCGGGACTGGACGGCCGGGGAGCTGTTTTTT.

Judged by abundance, this clonotype is medium-sized (0.01 to 0.1%). The chain joins TRBV4-3 to TRBJ2-6; TRBD1 agrees at 8 bases. The CDR3 totals 18 residues. With 0 bases clipped from V and 3 bases from J, the junction kept 7 bases outside the gene matches. Germline-derived CDR1 and CDR2 are LGHNA and YSLEER. The CDR3 sequence is CASSQDFRTGYGANVLTF. The CDR3 DNA reads TGCGCCAGCAGCCAAGATTTTAGGACAGGGTATGGGGCCAACGTCCTGACTTTC.

To note about this clonotype: The germline gene is not matched at one end of the junction; a read error may be the cause. The chain employs TRBV9 and TRBJ2-2; maybe TRBD2 (6 bases). Per the germline V gene, CDR1 is SGDLS and CDR2 is YYNGEE. CDR3 length: 16 amino acids. In nucleotides, the CDR3 is TGTGTCAGCAGCGCACGGGGGACGGCGGTTACCGGGGAGCTGTTTTTT. This encodes CVSSARGTAVTGELFF.

There are many counts of this clonotype. The J gene is TRBJ2-5, the V gene TRBV6-2 or TRBV6-3; the D gene could be TRBD1 or TRBD2 (5 bases each). The CDR3 consists of 14 residues. Germline V gives CDR1 MNHEY, CDR2 SVGEGT. V was trimmed by 5 bases and J by 5 bases, leaving 15 bases between them. CDR3 residues: CASSTPEGPETQYF. The CDR3 nucleotides read TGTGCCAGCAGTACTCCCGAGGGGCCGGAGACCCAGTACTTC.

This clonotype is medium-sized within its sample. The V and J genes are TRBV30 and TRBJ1-4, with 7 bases fitting TRBD1. There are 13 residues in the CDR3. V gave up 4 bases and J gave up 8 bases; unmatched junction bases: 7. Germline V CDR1 and CDR2: GTSNPN, SVGIG (reference sequence). CDR3 loop: CAWTEGAGEKLFF. CDR3 nucleotides: TGTGCCTGGACCGAGGGGGCAGGGGAAAAACTGTTTTTT.

By frequency in the sample, this clonotype is medium-sized. Compared with germline, one end of the junction differs, possibly owing to a read error. V is TRBV28 and J is TRBJ1-3; maybe TRBD1 (5 bases). Germline V gene lookup returns CDR1 MDHEN and CDR2 SYDVKM. The CDR3 contains 19 residues. CDR3 protein: CASGFRHPDIKASGNTIYF. The DNA of the CDR3 is TGTGCCAGCGGTTTTCGGCACCCGGACATCAAGGCTTCTGGAAACACCATATATTTT.

Within the sample, this clonotype is medium-sized. The rearrangement uses TRBV28 and TRBJ2-5; 8 nucleotides align to TRBD1. The V segment lost 7 bases and the J segment 5 bases; nucleotides outside the gene matches: 12. CDR1 is MDHEN, CDR2 SYDVKM, per germline. The CDR3 is made up of 15 amino acids. CDR3 loop: CASNFGQGDWETQYF. The DNA of the CDR3 is TGTGCCAGCAATTTTGGACAGGGAGATTGGGAGACCCAGTACTTC.

A word on this clonotype: A much larger clone sits a single nucleotide away, making a read error possible. V is TRBV24-1 and J is TRBJ2-1; D may be TRBD1 or TRBD2 (5 bases each). V was cut by 4 bases and J by 7 bases, with 13 bases left in between. CDR1 and CDR2 from the germline V gene are KGHDR and SFDVKD. This CDR3 spans 14 amino acids. The CDR3 sequence: CATSELDGANEQFF. CDR3 DNA: TGTGCCACCAGTGAACTCGACGGGGCTAATGAGCAGTTCTTC.

This clonotype was recorded a few times. A much larger clone lies a single base off, so this may be a read error. Without the conserved terminal phenylalanine or tryptophan, this CDR3 likely stems from a read error. This chain's CDR3 is CASSPAGAVTDTQYS. CDR3 bases: TGTGCCAGCAGTCCAGCGGGCGCCGTTACAGATACGCAGTATTCT. The chain couples TRBV6-5 to TRBJ2-3, with a possible D match to TRBD2 (6 bases). V dropped 5 bases and J dropped 3 bases, with 15 bases sitting between them. The CDR3 totals 15 residues. Per germline, CDR1 MNHEY and CDR2 SVGAGI.

Comments on this clonotype: A single base separates this from a much larger clone, so it may be a read error. The V call is TRBV15, the J call TRBJ2-7; 8 bases match TRBD2. The CDR3 extends over 15 amino acids. V dropped 0 bases and J dropped 4; count of bases not matched to a gene: 5. Germline V gene data show CDR1 as LNHNV and CDR2 as YYDKDF (reference sequence). CDR3: CATSRDHGGRYEQYF. CDR3 coding DNA: TGTGCCACCAGCAGAGATCATGGCGGGAGGTACGAGCAGTACTTC.

This chain joins TRBV4-1 and TRBJ2-7, with 11 bases that match TRBD2. This CDR3 contains 18 residues. Germline loops: CDR1 MGHRA, CDR2 YSYEKL. The junction had 12 bases not matched to a gene; V was cut back by 4 bases and J by 1 base. The CDR3 DNA sequence: TGCGCCAGCAGCCTACAATTCCCGACTAGCGGGATGTCCTACGAGCAGTACTTC. It is translated as CASSLQFPTSGMSYEQYF.

Details on this clonotype: This clone may be a read error of a much larger clone one base away. In this CDR3 the conserved last residue, phenylalanine or tryptophan, is missing, so a read error is likely. The J gene is TRBJ2-1, the V gene TRBV5-3; 14 nucleotides match TRBD2. TRBV5-3 is identified as an open reading frame with a role that is uncertain. CDR3 length equals 15 residues. The CDR3 here is CASSSGGLAGVEQFC. The CDR3 DNA reads TGTGCCAGCAGCTCCGGGGGACTAGCGGGAGTTGAGCAGTTCTGC.

This clonotype was counted at least ten times. The chain uses TRBV27 and TRBJ1-1, with D hard to call. The germline V gene has CDR1 MNHEY and CDR2 SMNVEV (reference sequence). V lost 7 bases, J lost 0 bases, and 21 bases lay in between. The CDR3 consists of 17 residues. In DNA form, the CDR3 reads TGTGCCAGCATCCCCTCCGGGCCCCCGATCATGAACACTGAAGCTTTCTTT. As protein: CASIPSGPPIMNTEAFF.

There are many counts of this clonotype. This sequence joins TRBV6-6 and TRBJ2-7; unclear D gene. Germline lookup yields CDR1 MNHNY and CDR2 SVGAGI (reference sequence). Trimming removed 5 bases from V and 0 bases from J, with 8 bases in between. The CDR3 extends over 13 amino acids. Written as DNA, the CDR3 is TGTGCCAGCAGTAGACGCGTCTCCTACGAGCAGTACTTC. This encodes CASSRRVSYEQYF.

By its share, this clonotype is medium-sized. The chain links TRBV19 to TRBJ1-5; D is unresolved. The CDR3 has 13 amino acids. The V end was cut by 3 bases, the J end by 5 bases, with 8 bases between. The germline V gene has CDR1 LNHDA and CDR2 SQIVND (reference sequence). CDR3 residues: CASSILLDQPQHF. CDR3 DNA sequence: TGTGCCAGTAGTATTCTTTTGGATCAGCCCCAGCATTTT. The whole variable domain, remainder taken from reference TRBV19 and TRBJ1-5, is DGGITQSPKYLFRKEGQNVTLSCEQNLNHDAMYWYRQDPGQGLRLIYYSQIVNDFQKGDIAEGYSVSREKKESFPLTVTSAQKNPTAFYLCASSILLDQPQHFGDGTRLSIL.

As regards this clonotype: One base away lies a much larger clone, so this may be a sequencing read error. This chain uses TRBV11-2 with TRBJ2-1, with no clear D. V dropped 1 base and J dropped 5 bases, with 9 bases sitting between them. Germline V gives CDR1 SGHAT, CDR2 FQNNGV. The CDR3 runs to 14 residues. The CDR3 nucleotides read TGTGCCAGCAGCTTAGGGGTCAGGAACAATGAGCAGTTCTTC. This codes for CASSLGVRNNEQFF.

Concerning this clonotype: Relative to the germline gene, one junction end is altered; a read error may explain this. This chain links TRBV2 with TRBJ2-5; D gene unclear. CDR3 length: 16 amino acids. Germline lookup yields CDR1 SNHLY and CDR2 FYNNEI. This CDR3 reads CACSDIRPVSEETQYF. The CDR3 DNA reads as TGTGCCTGCAGTGATATACGTCCAGTCTCTGAGGAGACCCAGTACTTC.

By share, this clonotype ranks as medium-sized (0.01 to 0.1%). The rearrangement uses TRBV4-2 and TRBJ2-7; 10 nucleotides line up with TRBD2. In germline, CDR1 is LGHNA, CDR2 YNFKEQ. After removal of 2 bases from V and 0 bases from J, the junction contained 1 base not matched to a gene. This CDR3 comprises 15 residues. CDR3 sequence reads: CASSQLAGGSYEQYF. DNA of the CDR3: TGTGCCAGCAGCCAATTAGCGGGGGGCTCCTACGAGCAGTACTTC.

As to this clonotype: This may be a read error: a much more frequent sequence differs by one nucleotide. V gene TRBV14 combines with J gene TRBJ1-2; 7 bases match TRBD1. The ends lost 6 bases at V and 6 bases at J; junction bases unmatched: 13. CDR3 length equals 15 residues. The germline V gene encodes CDR1 SGHDN and CDR2 FVKESK. The CDR3 is CASSQTETGTHGYTF. The CDR3 nucleotides read TGTGCCAGCAGTCAAACCGAGACAGGGACCCATGGCTACACCTTC.

This clonotype was seen many times. V is TRBV11-2 and J is TRBJ2-7; 7 bases map to TRBD2. V lost 5 bases and J lost 2; bases outside the gene matches: 6. The CDR3 has 14 residues. The germline V gene has CDR1 SGHAT and CDR2 FQNNGV. The CDR3 DNA sequence: TGTGCCAGCAGCCCAAGAGCGGGAACCTACGAGCAGTACTTC. As protein: CASSPRAGTYEQYF.

This clonotype was found many times. J is TRBJ2-4 and V is TRBV6-2 or TRBV6-3; no clear D gene. V was pared by 6 bases and J by 0 bases, with 18 bases between. The germline gives CDR1 MNHEY, CDR2 SVGEGT. CDR3 length: 17 residues. The CDR3 is CASRTLEGFLAKNIQYF. CDR3 in DNA: TGTGCCAGCAGAACCCTGGAAGGTTTCCTAGCCAAAAACATTCAGTACTTC.

This clonotype is categorized as medium-sized. The chain is built from TRBV19 and TRBJ2-3; no reliable D call. Per the germline V gene, CDR1 is LNHDA and CDR2 is SQIVND (reference sequence). The CDR3 runs 12 residues. Trimming took off 8 bases at V and 6 bases at J, with 12 bases between the two ends. The CDR3 sequence: CASHARGDTQYF. In DNA form, the CDR3 reads TGTGCCAGTCATGCTAGAGGTGATACGCAGTATTTT.

This clonotype has only a few counts. The rearrangement joins TRBV7-9 to TRBJ2-1; TRBD2 aligns across 9 bases. Germline V gene lookup returns CDR1 SEHNR and CDR2 FQNEAQ (reference sequence). This CDR3 has 14 residues. V gave up 1 base and J gave up 9 bases; unmatched junction bases: 4. The CDR3 here is CASSLVGLAGEQFF. The DNA for the CDR3 is TGTGCCAGCAGCTTAGTGGGACTAGCCGGTGAGCAGTTCTTC.

This clonotype has a handful of counts. This sequence joins TRBV7-8 and TRBJ1-1; D not certain. Trimming removed 1 base at V and 4 bases at J, with 7 bases between. Germline loops: CDR1 SGHVS, CDR2 FQNEAQ. This CDR3 spans 13 amino acids. For the CDR3, the DNA is TGTGCCAGCAGCTTAGGTCTGAGCACTGAAGCTTTCTTT. It codes for CASSLGLSTEAFF. Full variable domain (outside the CDR3, taken from reference TRBV7-8 and TRBJ1-1): GAGVSQSPRYKVAKRGQDVALRCDPISGHVSLFWYQQALGQGPEFLTYFQNEAQLDKSGLPSDRFFAERPEGSVSTLKIQRTQQEDSAVYLCASSLGLSTEAFFGQGTRLTVV.

This clonotype appeared a few times. With a much larger clone just one base away, this may be a read error. This chain links TRBV13 with TRBJ1-1; D is possibly TRBD1 (5 bases). CDR3 length: 14 amino acids. Germline CDR1 reads PRHDT; CDR2 reads FYEKMQ (reference sequence). The germline V and J ends were trimmed by 5 bases and 9 bases, with 19 bases remaining between them. CDR3 DNA sequence: TGTGCCAGCAGCATCGGGACCGGACTGTCTCAAGCTTTCTTT. Protein: CASSIGTGLSQAFF.